These 29 T cell receptor beta chains share one sample of origin, sequenced in a study of beta chain features in type 1 diabetes. The study reverse transcribed the entire isolated RNA, so it sequenced expressed TCRB transcripts. TCRdb's copy holds only in-frame clones and misses some; the assay was immunoSEQ multiplex PCR. Among 200,000 to 250,000 clones, around 9.6% were seen once, and the ten largest hold about 0.037%. Sequencing was done on a sample of naive CD4+ T cells from blood. The receptors were sampled from a woman aged 18-30 years in good health.

This clone showed up just a few times. The conserved closing phenylalanine or tryptophan is absent in this CDR3, likely reflecting a read error. The rearrangement joins TRBV30 to TRBJ1-1, with D hard to call. CDR3 length equals 15 residues. Germline CDR1 is GTSNPN and CDR2 is SVGIG (reference sequence). V gave up 2 bases and J gave up 0 bases, with 13 bases separating them. This chain's CDR3 is CAWSPFRRMNTEAFL. CDR3 in DNA: TGTGCCTGGAGTCCCTTCAGGCGTATGAACACTGAAGCTTTCCTT.

J is TRBJ1-2 and V is TRBV18; D may be TRBD1 (6 bases). V lost 4 bases and J 4 bases, leaving 16 bases between the germline ends. The CDR3 is 15 residues long. The germline gives CDR1 KGHSH, CDR2 LQKENI. Here the CDR3 DNA reads TGTGCCAGCTCACTTCCAGGTGGGGGCGGCTATGGCTACACCTTC. Encoded protein: CASSLPGGGGYGYTF.

The gene calls are TRBV6-6 and TRBJ1-1, with TRBD1 as a possible D gene (5 bases). This CDR3 comprises 14 residues. V lost 2 bases and J 0 bases, leaving 7 bases between the germline ends. Germline CDR1 and CDR2: MNHNY and SVGAGI (reference sequence). The chain's CDR3 is CASSYGALNTEAFF. The CDR3 coding sequence is TGTGCCAGCAGTTACGGGGCTTTGAACACTGAAGCTTTCTTT.

V and J are TRBV10-3 and TRBJ2-1, with 10 nucleotides matching TRBD1. The CDR3 sequence is 14 residues long. Trimming took 6 bases from V and 9 from J; bases not matched to a gene: 8. Germline V CDR1 and CDR2: ENHRY, SYGVKD. In DNA, the CDR3 is TGTGCCATCAGCCCGGGACAGGGGCTTGTTGAGCAGTTCTTC. Its protein product is CAISPGQGLVEQFF.

This clone was found a few times. This chain joins TRBV5-4 and TRBJ2-1; the D gene is possibly TRBD2 (5 bases). Trimming removed 0 bases at V and 7 bases at J, with 11 bases between. The germline CDR1 and CDR2 sequences are SGHNT and YYREEE (reference sequence). The CDR3 runs to 14 residues. CDR3 sequence reads: CASSLASGRNEQFF. CDR3 nucleotide sequence: TGTGCCAGCAGCTTGGCGTCGGGAAGGAATGAGCAGTTCTTC.

This clone was found a few times. The chain recombines TRBV6-1 with TRBJ1-1, with D tentatively TRBD1 (6 bases). This CDR3 comprises 14 residues. Trimming shortened V by 3 bases and J by 4 bases, and 12 bases separated the two germline ends. Germline V gene data show CDR1 as MNHNS and CDR2 as SASEGT. CDR3 sequence: CASSDWGGITEAFF. As DNA, the CDR3 is TGTGCCAGCAGTGATTGGGGGGGCATCACTGAAGCTTTCTTT.

The V gene is TRBV29-1, the J gene TRBJ1-5; the D is unclear. Trimming took off 6 bases at V and 0 bases at J, with 6 bases between the two ends. The CDR3 is made up of 12 amino acids. Germline lookup yields CDR1 SQVTM and CDR2 ANQGSEA. In nucleotides, the CDR3 is TGCAGCGTCGGGTATAGCAATCAGCCCCAGCATTTT. Translated: CSVGYSNQPQHF. Supplemented by reference TRBV29-1 and TRBJ1-5, the full variable domain reads SAVISQKPSRDICQRGTSLTIQCQVDSQVTMMFWYRQQPGQSLTLIATANQGSEATYESGFVIDKFPISRPNLTFSTLTVSNMSPEDSSIYLCSVGYSNQPQHFGDGTRLSIL.

This clone has just a few counts. This sequence joins TRBV30 and TRBJ1-6; D is unresolved. The CDR3 is 14 amino acids. Trimming shortened V by 0 bases and J by 8 bases, and 11 bases separated the two germline ends. Germline V gene lookup returns CDR1 GTSNPN and CDR2 SVGIG (reference sequence). The CDR3 nucleotides read TGTGCCTGGAGTGTGGCCCATGCAGATTCACCCCTCCACTTT. Encoded protein: CAWSVAHADSPLHF.

This clone was counted only a few times. The V and J genes are TRBV27 and TRBJ1-5; D gene uncertain. Between the trimmed V and J ends, which lost 2 bases and 2 bases, there was a span of 10 bases. The CDR3 consists of 15 residues. Looked up from germline, CDR1 is MNHEY and CDR2 is SMNVEV (reference sequence). The CDR3 sequence: CASSLIGGRNQPQHF. For the CDR3, the DNA is TGTGCCAGCAGTTTAATTGGAGGGCGCAATCAGCCCCAGCATTTT.

The chain employs TRBV25-1 and TRBJ2-5, with 10 positions matching TRBD2. Germline CDR1 reads MGHDK; CDR2 reads SYGVNS. V lost 1 base to trimming and J lost 5 bases; unmatched junction nucleotides: 7. This CDR3 contains 16 residues. The CDR3 region has the DNA TGTGCCAGCAGTGAATTCATAGCGGGAGGACGGGAGACCCAGTACTTC. It codes for CASSEFIAGGRETQYF.

V usage is TRBV5-1 and J usage is TRBJ2-7, with 8 bases lining up with TRBD2. CDR3 length: 16 residues. V gave up 4 bases and J gave up 4 bases; unmatched junction bases: 13. Germline lookup yields CDR1 SGHRS and CDR2 YFSETQ. The CDR3 sequence: CASSRRSGNEGYEQYF. DNA for the CDR3: TGCGCCAGCAGCCGCCGTAGCGGGAATGAGGGGTACGAGCAGTACTTC.

This clone was picked up a small number of times. The CDR3 protein is CASSLGTGGAGNQPQHF. The CDR3 coding sequence is TGCGCCAGCAGCTTGGGGACAGGGGGCGCGGGCAATCAGCCCCAGCATTTT. This chain uses TRBV5-1 with TRBJ1-5, with 11 bases that match TRBD1. There are 17 residues in the CDR3. Germline V CDR1 and CDR2: SGHRS, YFSETQ. V shed 0 bases, J shed 2 bases, and the junction held 4 bases outside the gene matches.

This clone was counted a few times. This chain connects TRBV14 to TRBJ2-1; TRBD1 aligns across 10 bases. The CDR3 runs to 17 residues. Germline trimming cut 6 bases from V and 3 bases from J; bases unmatched to any gene: 11. CDR1 is SGHDN and CDR2 is FVKESK in the germline V gene. The CDR3 DNA reads TGTGCCAGCAGGAACTCACCCGGGACAGGGGACTACAATGAGCAGTTCTTC. It yields the protein CASRNSPGTGDYNEQFF.

This clone was detected a few times. This sample also contains other DNA sequences that code for the same CDR3. V gene TRBV5-1 combines with J gene TRBJ2-5; no clear D gene. CDR1 is SGHRS, CDR2 YFSETQ, per germline. The CDR3 extends over 13 amino acids. Trimming took 0 bases from V and 2 from J, leaving 5 bases between them. Here the CDR3 DNA reads TGCGCCAGCAGCTTGGCAGTACAAGAGACCCAGTACTTC. This translates into CASSLAVQETQYF.

The sample holds a few counts of this clone. The chain employs TRBV23-1 and TRBJ1-1, with unresolved D. TRBV23-1 is identified as an open reading frame with a role that is uncertain. CDR3 length equals 14 residues. The V and J ends lost 7 bases and 0 bases respectively, with 12 bases between them. DNA of the CDR3: TGCGCCAGCAACCTGAGATATCTGAACACTGAAGCTTTCTTT. This codes for CASNLRYLNTEAFF.

The rearrangement uses TRBV5-1 and TRBJ1-1; maybe TRBD1 (6 bases). Trimming took off 2 bases at V and 1 base at J, with 18 bases between the two ends. CDR3 size: 17 residues. The germline V gene encodes CDR1 SGHRS and CDR2 YFSETQ. The CDR3 here is CASSFSGQGRSNTEAFF. The CDR3 DNA sequence: TGCGCCAGCAGCTTTAGTGGGCAGGGGCGATCGAACACTGAAGCTTTCTTT.

This clone appeared a few times. The genes are TRBV6-1 and TRBJ1-2; 8 bases agree with TRBD1. This CDR3 is 14 amino acids long. V trimming: 6 bases; J trimming: 8 bases; junction bases outside the gene matches: 11. Germline CDR1 MNHNS, CDR2 SASEGT. CDR3 residues: CASSSSDRARGYTF. CDR3 coding DNA: TGTGCCAGCAGCTCTTCGGACAGGGCGAGAGGCTACACCTTC.

This clone showed up just a few times. J is TRBJ2-2 and V is TRBV5-1; D might be TRBD1 (5 bases). Germline loops: CDR1 SGHRS, CDR2 YFSETQ. Trimming left V 1 base short and J 6 bases short, with 16 bases between. The CDR3 spans 16 residues. CDR3 amino acids: CASSLNPRGLSGELFF. CDR3 bases: TGCGCCAGCAGCTTGAATCCAAGGGGTCTGTCCGGGGAGCTGTTTTTT.

This clone was detected a few times. The chain recombines TRBV29-1 with TRBJ2-3, with D possibly matching TRBD2 (6 bases). V lost 4 bases and J lost 1, with 12 bases in between. CDR1 is SQVTM and CDR2 is ANQGSEA in the germline V gene. This CDR3 has 14 amino acids. The CDR3 region has the DNA TGCAGCGTTGGACCGGCGGGACGCACAGATACGCAGTATTTT. It is translated as CSVGPAGRTDTQYF.

The rearrangement links TRBV5-4 to TRBJ2-3; 10 bases line up with TRBD2. This CDR3 region has 18 residues. The germline gives CDR1 SGHNT, CDR2 YYREEE (reference sequence). The V and J ends lost 5 bases and 1 base, in that order; junction bases with no gene match: 13. CDR3 residues: CASSFGSFGTSGTDTQYF. In nucleotides, the CDR3 is TGTGCCAGCAGTTTTGGTAGCTTCGGGACTAGCGGCACAGATACGCAGTATTTT.

This sequence joins TRBV5-1 and TRBJ1-1; D not resolved. V was cut by 0 bases and J by 6 bases, with 15 bases left in between. The CDR3 consists of 15 residues. CDR1 SGHRS and CDR2 YFSETQ come from the germline V gene. CDR3 loop: CASSLVAGMEAEAFF. The DNA of the CDR3 is TGCGCCAGCAGCTTGGTGGCAGGTATGGAAGCTGAAGCTTTCTTT.

This chain connects TRBV28 to TRBJ2-7, with TRBD1 identical over 9 bases. Germline trimming cut 9 bases from V and 6 bases from J; bases unmatched to any gene: 9. This CDR3 comprises 13 residues. Germline values: CDR1 MDHEN, CDR2 SYDVKM. CDR3 in amino acids: CASPDSTGGEQYF. The CDR3 nucleotides read TGTGCCAGTCCTGATTCGACAGGGGGCGAGCAGTACTTC.

This clone has just a few counts. V usage is TRBV15 and J usage is TRBJ1-1, with a weak D call TRBD1 (5 bases). Germline V gene lookup returns CDR1 LNHNV and CDR2 YYDKDF (reference sequence). This CDR3 is 15 amino acids long. The V end lost 3 bases, the J end lost 4 bases, and 15 bases lay between the germline ends. The CDR3 protein is CATSSGGLYRTEAFF. The CDR3, as DNA: TGTGCCACCAGCAGTGGGGGACTCTACCGCACTGAAGCTTTCTTT.

This clone was observed a few times. The rearrangement links TRBV30 to TRBJ2-5, with unresolved D. There are 13 residues in the CDR3. Trimming shortened V by 0 bases and J by 3 bases, and 8 bases separated the two germline ends. Germline-derived CDR1 and CDR2 are GTSNPN and SVGIG (reference sequence). CDR3 sequence reads: CAWSVLLKETQYF. The CDR3 DNA reads TGTGCCTGGAGTGTATTGCTAAAAGAGACCCAGTACTTC. Looking up the rest from reference TRBV30 and TRBJ2-5 gives the full variable domain: SQTIHQWPATLVQPVGSPLSLECTVEGTSNPNLYWYRQAAGRGLQLLFYSVGIGQISSEVPQNLSASRPQDRQFILSSKKLLLSDSGFYLCAWSVLLKETQYFGPGTRLLVL.

The rearrangement joins TRBV6-6 to TRBJ1-1; D uncertain. Per the germline V gene, CDR1 is MNHNY and CDR2 is SVGAGI (reference sequence). The CDR3 loop spans 14 amino acids. CDR3 sequence (DNA): TGTGGAGCTTACCAGCGGAAAATGAACACTGAAGCTTTCTTT. Its translation is CGAYQRKMNTEAFF.

This clone turned up a few times. The V and J genes are TRBV11-2 and TRBJ2-7, with TRBD1 matching over 9 bases. This CDR3 is built from 17 residues. The J segment lost 7 bases and the V segment lost 4 bases, leaving 17 bases of the junction unmatched. CDR1 and CDR2 (germline): SGHAT, FQNNGV. CDR3 DNA: TGTGCCAGCAGCTCATTCGGGTGGACAGGGGATTCGGGAGAGCAGTACTTC. Protein: CASSSFGWTGDSGEQYF.

This chain connects TRBV28 to TRBJ2-5; D might be TRBD2 (6 bases). CDR1 and CDR2 from the germline V gene are MDHEN and SYDVKM. The CDR3 has 13 residues. Trimming cost V 3 bases and J 4 bases, with 9 bases left between them. The CDR3, as DNA: TGTGCCAGCAGTTTTACTAGCTCAGAGACCCAGTACTTC. Translating it yields CASSFTSSETQYF. Using reference TRBV28 and TRBJ2-5 for the parts outside the CDR3, the full variable domain is DVKVTQSSRYLVKRTGEKVFLECVQDMDHENMFWYRQDPGLGLRLIYFSYDVKMKEKGDIPEGYSVSREKKERFSLILESASTNQTSMYLCASSFTSSETQYFGPGTRLLVL.

The chain carries TRBV6-5 and TRBJ2-7, with 7 nucleotides matching TRBD2. Germline CDR1 MNHEY, CDR2 SVGAGI. This CDR3 spans 14 amino acids. Unmatched junction bases numbered 3, after V lost 0 bases and J lost 4 bases. The CDR3 nucleotides read TGTGCCAGCAGTTACTCGAAGGGAGGGTACGAGCAGTACTTC. As protein: CASSYSKGGYEQYF.

V and J are TRBV6-5 and TRBJ2-2, with TRBD1 matching 7 bases. The length of the CDR3 is 15 residues. V dropped 5 bases and J dropped 4; count of bases not matched to a gene: 7. The germline CDR1 and CDR2 sequences are MNHEY and SVGAGI. CDR3 protein: CASSLTGVGTGELFF. CDR3 bases: TGTGCCAGCAGTCTTACAGGGGTGGGCACCGGGGAGCTGTTTTTT.